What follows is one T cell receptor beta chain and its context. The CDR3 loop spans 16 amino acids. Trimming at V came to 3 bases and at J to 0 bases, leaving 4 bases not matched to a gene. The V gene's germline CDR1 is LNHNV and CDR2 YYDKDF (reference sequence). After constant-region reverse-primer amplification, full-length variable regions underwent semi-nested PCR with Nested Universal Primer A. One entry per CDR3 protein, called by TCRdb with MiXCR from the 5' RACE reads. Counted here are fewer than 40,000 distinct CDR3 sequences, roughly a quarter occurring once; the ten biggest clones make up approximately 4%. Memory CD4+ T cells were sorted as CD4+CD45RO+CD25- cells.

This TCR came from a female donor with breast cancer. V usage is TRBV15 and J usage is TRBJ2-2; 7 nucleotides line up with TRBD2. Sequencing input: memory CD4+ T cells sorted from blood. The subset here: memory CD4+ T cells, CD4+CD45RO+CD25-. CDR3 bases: TGTGCCACCAGCAGCGCTGCGGGGGCGAACACCGGGGAGCTGTTTTTT. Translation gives CATSSAAGANTGELFF.